The 7 T cell receptor beta chains below all came from one sample that was sequenced in a study of glioma-infiltrating T cells after dendritic cell vaccination. The assay was immunoSEQ multiplex PCR, and TCRdb's table has in-frame clones only and misses some. This table holds roughly 80,000 clones, over 75% found once. Time point specified: after dendritic cell vaccination, including at tumor progression/relapse. Here the sequenced sample was blood, taken after dendritic cell vaccination. These receptors were collected from a human donor with glioblastoma.

The chain recombines TRBV7-2 with TRBJ2-2, with unresolved D. The CDR3 is 14 amino acids. V lost 3 bases and J lost 4, with 9 bases in between. Germline CDR1 and CDR2: SGHTA and FQGNSA. The CDR3 coding sequence is TGTGCCAGCAGCTTCTCACAGCTCACCGGGGAGCTGTTTTTT. Protein sequence: CASSFSQLTGELFF.

The chain combines TRBV19 with TRBJ1-4; TRBD1 agrees at 8 bases. V dropped 6 bases and J dropped 7; count of bases not matched to a gene: 10. CDR3 size: 15 residues. The germline gives CDR1 LNHDA, CDR2 SQIVND (reference sequence). The CDR3 here is CASSYQGARGEKLFF. CDR3 DNA: TGTGCCAGTAGCTATCAGGGGGCGCGTGGTGAAAAACTGTTTTTT.

The chain employs TRBV5-1 and TRBJ1-2; 7 nucleotides agree with TRBD1. Germline V lookup: CDR1 SGHRS, CDR2 YFSETQ. V shed 7 bases, J shed 2 bases, and the junction held 8 bases outside the gene matches. This CDR3 comprises 14 residues. The CDR3 region is CASWMDRRNYGYTF. CDR3 DNA: TGCGCCAGCTGGATGGACAGGAGAAACTATGGCTACACCTTC.

The chain combines TRBV18 with TRBJ2-7, with 7 bases aligning to TRBD2. The ends lost 6 bases at V and 1 base at J; junction bases unmatched: 6. There are 14 residues in the CDR3. Germline-derived CDR1 and CDR2 are KGHSH and LQKENI. The CDR3 nucleotides read TGTGCCAGCTCGTCCGGGACTACTTCCTACGAGCAGTACTTC. This encodes CASSSGTTSYEQYF.

This clone was detected once. The gene calls are TRBV11-3 and TRBJ2-7; TRBD2 agrees at 14 bases. This CDR3 is built from 19 residues. After removal of 4 bases from V and 6 bases from J, the junction contained 17 bases not matched to a gene. Per the germline V gene, CDR1 is SGHNT and CDR2 is YENEEA. CDR3 amino acids: CASSSLPGTSGSKYGEQYF. The CDR3 bases are TGTGCCAGCAGCTCCCTCCCTGGGACTAGCGGGAGTAAGTACGGCGAGCAGTACTTC.

V usage is TRBV28 and J usage is TRBJ1-6; D not certain. V lost 3 bases to trimming and J lost 10 bases, with 13 bases between them. The CDR3 contains 14 residues. The germline V gene encodes CDR1 MDHEN and CDR2 SYDVKM. The CDR3: CASSFRQPWSPLHF. The CDR3 nucleotides are TGTGCCAGCAGTTTTCGACAACCTTGGTCACCCCTCCACTTT.

The chain joins TRBV29-1 to TRBJ1-1; a weak D match, TRBD1 (5 bases). The CDR3 has 14 residues. V was shortened by 5 bases and J by 1 base, with 14 bases between the two germline ends. Germline assignment: CDR1 SQVTM and CDR2 ANQGSEA. CDR3 protein: CSVFVTQANTEAFF. DNA of the CDR3: TGCAGCGTTTTTGTGACACAGGCGAACACTGAAGCTTTCTTT.